This T cell receptor (beta chain) was identified during a study of a mutant IDH1 vaccine in newly diagnosed glioma. Overall study: Beginning 4-6 weeks after radiotherapy alone, or with temozolomide cycles, vaccination took place. Most patients had received both radiotherapy and temozolomide, the prior options being radiotherapy, temozolomide, or both. Treated patients, averaging around 40 years, were roughly 62% male and approximately 38% female.

Only in-frame clones appear in the TCRdb table, and some are missing; sequencing was by immunoSEQ multiplex PCR. The repertoire has roughly 43,000 clones, around 74% of them found once; the top ten carry 5.3%. Concerning this clone: As yet, its antigen is unknown.

The J segment lost 2 bases and the V segment lost 3 bases, leaving 4 bases of the junction unmatched. The CDR3 extends over 14 amino acids. Per germline, CDR1 MNHEY and CDR2 SMNVEV (reference sequence). Time point described: week 23, last vaccination. Vaccine doses each comprised 300 ug of mutant IDH1 20-mer peptide, with topical imiquimod. The chain recombines TRBV27 with TRBJ2-7; 7 nucleotides agree with TRBD2. This specimen consisted of PBMCs, obtained from a glioma patient whose treatment included an IDH1 peptide vaccine. This sequence originates from a man aged 45-60 years with glioma. CDR3 residues: CASSFSGAPYEQYF. Here the CDR3 DNA reads TGTGCCAGCAGTTTCAGCGGGGCTCCCTACGAGCAGTACTTC.